These T cell receptor beta chains were read from a single sample in a study of regulatory dendritic cells for organ transplantation. Measured with immunoSEQ multiplex PCR; TCRdb has only the in-frame clones, and not every one. The table lists fewer than 40,000 clones, around nine tenths of them singletons. The sample was naive CD8+ T cells from blood. The receptor source for this set is a human donor in good health. The conserved cysteine and the conserved F or W are not part of the CDR3 here. The D gene is left open where the match is weak.

CDR3aa: ASSPRDRPYEQY
d_gene: TRBD1
j_gene: TRBJ2-7
v_gene: TRBV11-1

CDR3aa: ASSLPQTGDFYGYT
d_gene: TRBD1
j_gene: TRBJ1-2
v_gene: TRBV5-5

CDR3aa: ASSLTYGTGMAYEQY
d_gene: TRBD1
j_gene: TRBJ2-7
v_gene: TRBV5-8

CDR3aa: ASYLNWGSTQY
d_gene: .
j_gene: TRBJ2-3
v_gene: TRBV27

CDR3aa: ASTQGTGELF
d_gene: .
j_gene: TRBJ2-2
v_gene: TRBV7-9

CDR3aa: ASSLDPSQF
d_gene: .
j_gene: TRBJ2-1
v_gene: TRBV11-2

CDR3aa: ASSQDIYEQY
d_gene: .
j_gene: TRBJ2-7
v_gene: TRBV7-8

CDR3aa: ASSYSRGGYGYT
d_gene: .
j_gene: TRBJ1-2
v_gene: TRBV6-5

CDR3aa: AFERGGWNIQY
d_gene: .
j_gene: TRBJ2-4
v_gene: TRBV30

CDR3aa: ASSYKGVYSGANVLT
d_gene: .
j_gene: TRBJ2-6
v_gene: TRBV27

CDR3aa: ASRNRDRQLNTQY
d_gene: .
j_gene: TRBJ2-3
v_gene: TRBV5-1

CDR3aa: ASSQGGAYTDTQY
d_gene: .
j_gene: TRBJ2-3
v_gene: TRBV4-3

CDR3aa: ASSFRGGGYEQY
d_gene: .
j_gene: TRBJ2-7
v_gene: TRBV5-4

CDR3aa: ASSFYHTGRTYNEQF
d_gene: .
j_gene: TRBJ2-1
v_gene: TRBV5-6

CDR3aa: ASSHIQGQSYEQY
d_gene: .
j_gene: TRBJ2-7
v_gene: TRBV7-9

CDR3aa: ASSQVQNTEAF
d_gene: .
j_gene: TRBJ1-1
v_gene: TRBV4-2

CDR3aa: ASSQDGFRSGETQY
d_gene: .
j_gene: TRBJ2-5
v_gene: TRBV4-3

CDR3aa: ASSFPSGGPNYGYT
d_gene: TRBD1
j_gene: TRBJ1-2
v_gene: TRBV5-1

CDR3aa: AWSVLAGSDEQY
d_gene: TRBD2
j_gene: TRBJ2-7
v_gene: TRBV30

CDR3aa: ASSYVQGLDQPQH
d_gene: TRBD1
j_gene: TRBJ1-5
v_gene: TRBV28

CDR3aa: SVVGVSGRADNEQF
d_gene: .
j_gene: TRBJ2-1
v_gene: TRBV29-1

CDR3aa: ASSGGSNEQF
d_gene: .
j_gene: TRBJ2-1
v_gene: TRBV4-1

CDR3aa: ASSFGRVAGELF
d_gene: TRBD2
j_gene: TRBJ2-2
v_gene: TRBV7-9

CDR3aa: AISESMGTGDTDTQY
d_gene: TRBD1
j_gene: TRBJ2-3
v_gene: TRBV10-3

CDR3aa: ASSPPGTAYGYT
d_gene: TRBD1
j_gene: TRBJ1-2
v_gene: TRBV11-2

CDR3aa: ASSYSMTGAYGYT
d_gene: TRBD1
j_gene: TRBJ1-2
v_gene: TRBV6-5